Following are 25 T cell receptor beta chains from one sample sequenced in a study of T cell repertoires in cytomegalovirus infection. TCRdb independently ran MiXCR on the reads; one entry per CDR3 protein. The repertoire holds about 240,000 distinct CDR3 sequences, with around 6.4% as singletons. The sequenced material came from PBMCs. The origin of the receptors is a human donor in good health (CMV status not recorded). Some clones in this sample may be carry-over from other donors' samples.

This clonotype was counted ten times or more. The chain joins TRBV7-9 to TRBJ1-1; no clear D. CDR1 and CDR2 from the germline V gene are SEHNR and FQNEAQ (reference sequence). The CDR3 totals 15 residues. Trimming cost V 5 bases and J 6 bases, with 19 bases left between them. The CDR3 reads CASSDLSPVVAEAFF. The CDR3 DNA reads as TGTGCCAGCAGCGACCTCTCTCCGGTGGTCGCTGAAGCTTTCTTT.

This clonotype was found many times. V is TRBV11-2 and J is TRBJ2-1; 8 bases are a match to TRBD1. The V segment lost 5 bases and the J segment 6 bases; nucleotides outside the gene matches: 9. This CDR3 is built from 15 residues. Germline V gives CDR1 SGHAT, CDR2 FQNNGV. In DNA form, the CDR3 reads TGTGCCAGCAGCCGACCTGGACAGGGCGGCAATGAGCAGTTCTTC. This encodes CASSRPGQGGNEQFF.

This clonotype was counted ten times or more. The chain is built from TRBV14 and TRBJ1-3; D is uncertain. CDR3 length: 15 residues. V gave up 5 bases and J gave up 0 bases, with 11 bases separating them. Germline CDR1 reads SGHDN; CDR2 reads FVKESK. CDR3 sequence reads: CASSVQAFSGNTIYF. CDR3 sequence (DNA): TGTGCCAGCAGCGTCCAAGCGTTCTCTGGAAACACCATATATTTT.

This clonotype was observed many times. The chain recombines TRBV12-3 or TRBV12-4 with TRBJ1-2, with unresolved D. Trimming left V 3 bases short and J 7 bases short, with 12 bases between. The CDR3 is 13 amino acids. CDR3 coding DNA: TGTGCCAGCAGTTTCGGTCGAACTGGTGGCTACACCTTC. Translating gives CASSFGRTGGYTF.

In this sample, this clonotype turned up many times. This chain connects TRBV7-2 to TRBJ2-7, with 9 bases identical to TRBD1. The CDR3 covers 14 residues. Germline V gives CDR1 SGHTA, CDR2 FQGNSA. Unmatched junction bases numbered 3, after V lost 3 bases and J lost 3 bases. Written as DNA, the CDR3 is TGTGCCAGCAGCTTCCGACAGGGGGTCTACGAGCAGTACTTC. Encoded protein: CASSFRQGVYEQYF.

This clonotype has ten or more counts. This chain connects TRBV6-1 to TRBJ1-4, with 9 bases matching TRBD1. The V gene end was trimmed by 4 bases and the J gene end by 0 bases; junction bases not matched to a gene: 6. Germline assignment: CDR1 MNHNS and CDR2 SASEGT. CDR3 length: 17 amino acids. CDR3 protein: CASSGTGGLTTNEKLFF. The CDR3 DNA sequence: TGTGCCAGCAGTGGAACAGGGGGCCTAACAACTAATGAAAAACTGTTTTTT.

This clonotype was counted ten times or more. For the CDR3, the DNA is TGTGCCAGCAGCTCCGGCCGGGACTTAAGTGAAGCTTTCTTT. It codes for CASSSGRDLSEAFF. The chain uses TRBV5-6 and TRBJ1-1, with a weak D call TRBD1 (5 bases). The CDR3 consists of 14 residues. Germline CDR1 is SGHDT and CDR2 is YYEEEE. Trimming took off 3 bases at V and 7 bases at J, with 16 bases between the two ends.

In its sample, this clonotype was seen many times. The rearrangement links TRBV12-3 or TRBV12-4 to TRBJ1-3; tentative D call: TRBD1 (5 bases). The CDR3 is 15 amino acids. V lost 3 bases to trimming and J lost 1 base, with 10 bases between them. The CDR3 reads CASSLDPGSGNTIYF. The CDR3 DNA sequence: TGTGCCAGCAGTTTGGACCCAGGGTCTGGAAACACCATATATTTT.

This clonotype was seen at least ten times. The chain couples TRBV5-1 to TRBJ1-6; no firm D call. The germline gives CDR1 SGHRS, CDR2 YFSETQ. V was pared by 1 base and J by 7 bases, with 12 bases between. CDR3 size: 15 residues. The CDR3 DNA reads TGCGCCAGCAGCTTGATACCCGGATCCAATTCACCCCTCCACTTT. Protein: CASSLIPGSNSPLHF.

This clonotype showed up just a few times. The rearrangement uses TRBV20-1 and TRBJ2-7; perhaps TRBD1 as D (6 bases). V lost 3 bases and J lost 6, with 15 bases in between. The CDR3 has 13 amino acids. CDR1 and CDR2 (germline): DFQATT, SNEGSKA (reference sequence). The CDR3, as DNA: TGCAGTGCTAGCATTATACAGGGACGCGAGCAGTACTTC. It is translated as CSASIIQGREQYF.

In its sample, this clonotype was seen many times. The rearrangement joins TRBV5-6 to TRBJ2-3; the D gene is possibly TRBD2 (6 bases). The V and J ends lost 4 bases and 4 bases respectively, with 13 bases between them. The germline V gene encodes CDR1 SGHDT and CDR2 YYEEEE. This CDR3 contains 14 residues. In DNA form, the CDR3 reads TGTGCCAGCAGCGGACCTAGCGTCGCAGATACGCAGTATTTT. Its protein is CASSGPSVADTQYF.

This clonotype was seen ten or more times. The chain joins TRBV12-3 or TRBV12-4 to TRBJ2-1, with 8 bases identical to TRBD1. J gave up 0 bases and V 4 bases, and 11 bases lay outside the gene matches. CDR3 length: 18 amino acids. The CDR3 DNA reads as TGTGCCAGCAGTTCGGTCAGGGGGCGAAAGAGCTCCTACAATGAGCAGTTCTTC. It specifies CASSSVRGRKSSYNEQFF.

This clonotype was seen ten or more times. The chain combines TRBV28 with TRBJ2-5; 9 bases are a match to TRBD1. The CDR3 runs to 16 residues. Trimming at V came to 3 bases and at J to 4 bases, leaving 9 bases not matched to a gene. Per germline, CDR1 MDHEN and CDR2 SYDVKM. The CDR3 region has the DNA TGTGCCAGCAGTTTTCCCCCGGGACAGGGATTAGAGACCCAGTACTTC. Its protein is CASSFPPGQGLETQYF.

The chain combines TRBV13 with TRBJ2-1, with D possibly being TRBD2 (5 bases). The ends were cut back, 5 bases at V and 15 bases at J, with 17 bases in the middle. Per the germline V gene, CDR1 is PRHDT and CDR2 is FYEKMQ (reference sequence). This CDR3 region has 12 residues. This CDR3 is CASSPRTRPPFF. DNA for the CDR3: TGTGCCAGCAGCCCTAGGACTCGTCCTCCGTTCTTC.

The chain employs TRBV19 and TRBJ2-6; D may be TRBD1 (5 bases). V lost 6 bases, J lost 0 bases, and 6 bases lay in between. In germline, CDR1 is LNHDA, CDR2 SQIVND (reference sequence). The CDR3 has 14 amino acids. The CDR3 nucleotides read TGTGCCAGTAGACAGGCCTCTGGGGCCAACGTCCTGACTTTC. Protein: CASRQASGANVLTF.

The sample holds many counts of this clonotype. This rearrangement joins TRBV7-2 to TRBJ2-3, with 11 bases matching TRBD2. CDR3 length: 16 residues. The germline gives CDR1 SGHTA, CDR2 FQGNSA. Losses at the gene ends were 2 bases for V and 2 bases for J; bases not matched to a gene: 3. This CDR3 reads CASSLNSGGATDTQYF. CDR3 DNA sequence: TGTGCCAGCAGCTTAAATAGCGGGGGGGCCACAGATACGCAGTATTTT. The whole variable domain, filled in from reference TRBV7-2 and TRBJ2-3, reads GAGVSQSPSNKVTEKGKDVELRCDPISGHTALYWYRQSLGQGLEFLIYFQGNSAPDKSGLPSDRFSAERTGGSVSTLTIQRTQQEDSAVYLCASSLNSGGATDTQYFGPGTRLTVL.

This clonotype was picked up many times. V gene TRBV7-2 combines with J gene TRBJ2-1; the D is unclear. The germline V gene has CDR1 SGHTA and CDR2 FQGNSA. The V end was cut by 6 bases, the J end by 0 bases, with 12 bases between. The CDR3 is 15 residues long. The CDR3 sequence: CASSTTGDSYNEQFF. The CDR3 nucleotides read TGTGCCAGCAGTACTACTGGGGACTCCTACAATGAGCAGTTCTTC.

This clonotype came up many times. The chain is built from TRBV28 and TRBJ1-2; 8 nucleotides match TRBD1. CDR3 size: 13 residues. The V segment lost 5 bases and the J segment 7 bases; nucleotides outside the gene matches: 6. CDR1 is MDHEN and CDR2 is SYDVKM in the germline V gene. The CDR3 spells CASSGQGRFGYTF. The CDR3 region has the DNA TGTGCCAGCAGTGGACAGGGACGGTTTGGCTACACCTTC.

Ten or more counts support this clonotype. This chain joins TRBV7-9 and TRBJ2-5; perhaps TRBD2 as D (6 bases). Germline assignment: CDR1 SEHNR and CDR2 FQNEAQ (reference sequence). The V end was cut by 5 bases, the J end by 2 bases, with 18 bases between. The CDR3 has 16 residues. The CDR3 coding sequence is TGTGCCAGCAGCCCCGCAGGACTACCACTACAAGAGACCCAGTACTTC. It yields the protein CASSPAGLPLQETQYF.

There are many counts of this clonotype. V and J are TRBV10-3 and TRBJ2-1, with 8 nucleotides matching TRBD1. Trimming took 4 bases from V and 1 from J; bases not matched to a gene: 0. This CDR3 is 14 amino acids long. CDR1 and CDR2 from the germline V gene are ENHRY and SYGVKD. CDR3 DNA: TGTGCCATCAGTGGACAGGGGTCCTACAATGAGCAGTTCTTC. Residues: CAISGQGSYNEQFF.

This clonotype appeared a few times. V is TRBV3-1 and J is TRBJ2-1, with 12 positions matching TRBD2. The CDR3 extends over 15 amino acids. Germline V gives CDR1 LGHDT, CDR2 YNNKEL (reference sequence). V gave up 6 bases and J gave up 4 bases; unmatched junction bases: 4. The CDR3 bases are TGTGCCAGCAGGGAGACTAGCGGGGGATACAATGAGCAGTTCTTC. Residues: CASRETSGGYNEQFF.

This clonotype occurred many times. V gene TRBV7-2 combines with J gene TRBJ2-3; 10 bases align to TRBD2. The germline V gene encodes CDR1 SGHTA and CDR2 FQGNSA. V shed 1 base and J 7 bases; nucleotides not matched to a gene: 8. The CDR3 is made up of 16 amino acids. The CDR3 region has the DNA TGTGCCAGCAGCTTAGTAACTTCTAGCGGGGGAAATACGCAGTATTTT. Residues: CASSLVTSSGGNTQYF.

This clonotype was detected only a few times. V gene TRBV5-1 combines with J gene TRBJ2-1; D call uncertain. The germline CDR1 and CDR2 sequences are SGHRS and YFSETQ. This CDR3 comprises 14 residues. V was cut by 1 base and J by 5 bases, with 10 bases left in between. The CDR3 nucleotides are TGCGCCAGCAGCTTGCGATCCCTGGACAATGAGCAGTTCTTC. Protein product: CASSLRSLDNEQFF.

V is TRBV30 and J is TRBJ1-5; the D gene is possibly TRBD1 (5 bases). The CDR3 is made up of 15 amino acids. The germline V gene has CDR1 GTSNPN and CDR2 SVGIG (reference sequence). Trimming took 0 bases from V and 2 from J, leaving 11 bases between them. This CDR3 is CAWSVVSGRNQPQHF. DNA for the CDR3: TGTGCCTGGAGTGTAGTTTCAGGGCGCAATCAGCCCCAGCATTTT. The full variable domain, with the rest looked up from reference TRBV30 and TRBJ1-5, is SQTIHQWPATLVQPVGSPLSLECTVEGTSNPNLYWYRQAAGRGLQLLFYSVGIGQISSEVPQNLSASRPQDRQFILSSKKLLLSDSGFYLCAWSVVSGRNQPQHFGDGTRLSIL.

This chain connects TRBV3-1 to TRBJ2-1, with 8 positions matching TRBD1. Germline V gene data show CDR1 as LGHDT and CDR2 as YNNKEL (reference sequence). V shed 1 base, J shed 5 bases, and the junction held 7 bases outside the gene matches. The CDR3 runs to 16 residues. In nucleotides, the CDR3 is TGTGCCAGCAGCCAAGGCAGGGGGCTCGGTCACAATGAGCAGTTCTTC. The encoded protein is CASSQGRGLGHNEQFF.